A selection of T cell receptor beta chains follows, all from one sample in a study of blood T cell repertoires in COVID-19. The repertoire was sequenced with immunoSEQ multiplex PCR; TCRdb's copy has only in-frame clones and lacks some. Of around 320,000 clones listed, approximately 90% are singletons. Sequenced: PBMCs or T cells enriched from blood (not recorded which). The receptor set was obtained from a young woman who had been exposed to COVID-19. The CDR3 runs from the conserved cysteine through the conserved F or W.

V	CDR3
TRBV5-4	CASSLEASGGVQFF
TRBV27	CAIRRGAGSDTQYF
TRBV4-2	CASSQDSDEPYGYTF
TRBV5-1	CASSLEGRGGRNEQFF
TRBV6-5	CASSFNFKETQYF
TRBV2	CASSRVSDTEAFF
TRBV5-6	CASSFQDSALQPQHF
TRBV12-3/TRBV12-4	CASSLQGGYGYTF
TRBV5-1	CASSLGQIDNEQFF
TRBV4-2	CASRPGTGDYQPQHF
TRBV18	CASSPPTGSNTEAFF
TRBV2	CASSKQGVGYGYTF
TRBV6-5	CASNRQGVEAFF
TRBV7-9	CASSLARGLSGNTIYF
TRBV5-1	CASSLDSFYGYTF
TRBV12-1	CASSFSRGNHEQYF
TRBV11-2	CASSLGAGGESGELFF
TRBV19	CASNRVNEKLFF
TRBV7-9	CASSQLAGNTGELFF
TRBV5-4	CASSLLQDTEAFF
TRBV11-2	CASSDPGMGADTQYF
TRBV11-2	CASSFPGGETQYF
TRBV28	CASSLRGYGYTF
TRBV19	CASNRTPGNTIYF
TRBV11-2	CASSLAPGSVSTDTQYF
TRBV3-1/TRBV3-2	CASSQDWSSGVETQYF
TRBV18	CASSPGGLYEQYF
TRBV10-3	CAISGGQGTGVGNTIYF
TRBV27	CASKLGWGGEQYF
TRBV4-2	CASSQGLAGSGELFF
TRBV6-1	CASSALAGTANTEAFF
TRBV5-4	CASRAGQGDSYNSPLHF
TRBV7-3	CASSQLDSGELFF
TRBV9	CASSVAPVGSNEKLFF
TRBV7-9	CASSSDSYGYTF
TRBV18	CASSPQHSGASNTGELFF
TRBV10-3	CAIRRGLAGVLNTGELFF
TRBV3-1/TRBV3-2	CASSLGGATYEQYF
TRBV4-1	CASSQDASPREQYF
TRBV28	CASSSGTGGQRYAGYTF
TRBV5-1	CASSPADRSFYNEQFF
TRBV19	CASSIATQAVRDSPLHF
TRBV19	CASSIDRGATEAFF
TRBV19	CASTGLGGQNYGYTF
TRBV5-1	CASSLERTGRTEAFF
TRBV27	CASSTIQGAIGVNEQYF